The rows below give T cell receptor beta chains drawn from one sample of a study of a mutant IDH1 vaccine in newly diagnosed glioma. The data were produced by immunoSEQ multiplex PCR, yet TCRdb's version contains in-frame clones alone and is incomplete. The data show 45,000 to 55,000 clones, 80% to 90% seen once. This sample comprised PBMCs, obtained from a glioma patient treated with radiotherapy, temozolomide or both. The receptor set was obtained from a man aged 40-49 years with glioma. Both conserved end residues are part of each CDR3. D genes are given only for firm matches. Clone size is not always given. Where it is, it says once, few, many or a class for expanded clones.

d_gene	j_gene	v_gene	abundance	CDR3aa	CDR3nt
TRBD2	TRBJ2-7	TRBV2	NA	CASSEFASGSSYEQYF	TGTGCCAGCAGTGAATTCGCTAGCGGGAGTTCCTACGAGCAGTACTTC
NA	TRBJ2-7	TRBV19	NA	CASSIGGGKADEQYF	TGTGCCAGTAGTATAGGGGGGGGCAAAGCTGACGAGCAGTACTTC
NA	TRBJ2-7	TRBV7-2	NA	CASSLTYREQYF	TGTGCCAGCAGCCTCACCTATCGGGAGCAGTACTTC
NA	TRBJ2-7	TRBV2	NA	CASRAGDSEQYF	TGTGCCAGCAGGGCGGGGGACAGCGAGCAGTACTTC
TRBD1	TRBJ2-6	TRBV19	NA	CASKGRTGHSGANVLTF	TGTGCCAGTAAGGGACGGACAGGGCACTCTGGGGCCAACGTCCTGACTTTC
TRBD1	TRBJ2-5	TRBV7-2	NA	CASSKTGGYLETQYF	TGTGCCAGCAGCAAGACAGGGGGCTACTTAGAGACCCAGTACTTC
NA	TRBJ2-3	TRBV6-5	NA	CASRTTADTQYF	TGTGCCAGCAGAACTACGGCAGATACGCAGTATTTT
NA	TRBJ2-7	TRBV7-8	NA	CASSLVRVSHEQYF	TGTGCCAGCAGCTTAGTAAGGGTCAGTCACGAGCAGTACTTC
NA	TRBJ2-7	TRBV2	NA	CASRPGLSSYEQYF	TGTGCCAGCAGGCCGGGACTTAGCTCCTACGAGCAGTACTTC
NA	TRBJ1-1	TRBV7-9	once	CASSLGIGENTEAFF	TGTGCCAGCAGCTTAGGAATAGGAGAGAACACTGAAGCTTTCTTT
NA	TRBJ1-4	TRBV9	NA	CASSVAGTTNEKLFF	TGTGCCAGCAGCGTGGCCGGAACCACTAATGAAAAACTGTTTTTT
NA	TRBJ1-2	TRBV7-9	NA	CASSSYGNYGYTF	TGTGCCAGCAGCTCTTACGGAAACTATGGCTACACCTTC
TRBD2	TRBJ2-7	TRBV19	NA	CASSIITSGTYEQYF	TGTGCCAGTAGTATCATCACTAGCGGGACCTACGAGCAGTACTTC
NA	TRBJ1-1	TRBV5-1	NA	CASSLEWGNTEAFF	TGCGCCAGCAGCTTGGAGTGGGGGAACACTGAAGCTTTCTTT
TRBD1	TRBJ1-1	TRBV6-1	NA	CASSVPGTGNTEAFF	TGTGCCAGCAGTGTTCCCGGGACAGGGAACACTGAAGCTTTCTTT
TRBD2	TRBJ2-5	TRBV18	NA	CASSLPRRGTKQETQYF	TGTGCCAGCTCACTTCCACGACGGGGGACTAAGCAAGAGACCCAGTACTTC
TRBD1	TRBJ1-2	TRBV6-1	once	CASSARTGGDYGYTF	TGTGCCAGCAGTGCGAGGACAGGGGGGGACTATGGCTACACCTTC
TRBD1	TRBJ2-1	TRBV10-3	NA	CAIRPDRGGDEQFF	TGTGCCATCCGCCCGGACAGGGGTGGCGATGAGCAGTTCTTC
NA	TRBJ2-7	TRBV5-5	NA	CASSSLRGHYEQYF	TGTGCCAGCAGCTCGCTCCGCGGCCACTACGAGCAGTACTTC
TRBD1	TRBJ2-7	TRBV10-2	NA	CASSIQGVGEQYF	TGCGCCAGCTCTATACAGGGGGTGGGCGAGCAGTACTTC
TRBD1	TRBJ1-2	TRBV6-5	NA	CASRTGNYGYTF	TGTGCCAGCCGGACAGGGAACTATGGCTACACCTTC
TRBD1	TRBJ2-6	TRBV19	NA	CASSIRDREDSGANVLTF	TGTGCCAGTAGTATCAGGGACAGGGAAGACTCTGGGGCCAACGTCCTGACTTTC
TRBD1	TRBJ1-4	TRBV5-4	NA	CASSLQGATEKLFF	TGTGCCAGCAGCTTGCAGGGGGCGACCGAAAAACTGTTTTTT
TRBD2	TRBJ2-7	TRBV10-2	once	CASRVAGEGEQYF	TGCGCCAGCAGGGTAGCGGGAGAGGGCGAGCAGTACTTC
NA	TRBJ1-5	TRBV7-9	NA	CASSSTAKGFGNQPQHF	TGTGCCAGCAGCTCCACCGCAAAGGGTTTTGGCAATCAGCCCCAGCATTTT
NA	TRBJ2-3	TRBV14	NA	CASSQHLTDTQYF	TGTGCCAGCAGTCAACACCTTACAGATACGCAGTATTTT
NA	TRBJ2-6	TRBV6-5	NA	CASSYGVAGANVLTF	TGTGCCAGCAGTTACGGGGTCGCTGGGGCCAACGTCCTGACTTTC
TRBD1	TRBJ2-1	TRBV4-1	NA	CASRYPGQGIGEQFF	TGCGCCAGCAGGTACCCGGGACAGGGCATAGGCGAGCAGTTCTTC
TRBD1	TRBJ2-5	TRBV7-7	NA	CASSTGQGGETQYF	TGTGCTAGCAGCACCGGACAGGGCGGGGAGACCCAGTACTTC
NA	TRBJ1-6	TRBV6-7	NA	CASSYFSGERGCSYNSPLHF	TGTGCCAGCAGTTACTTCTCGGGTGAGAGGGGTTGCTCCTATAATTCACCCCTCCACTTT
TRBD1	TRBJ2-3	TRBV19	NA	CASRRTGGTDTQYF	TGTGCCAGTAGGAGGACAGGGGGCACAGATACGCAGTATTTT
NA	TRBJ1-5	TRBV27	NA	CASSSTDRGDQPQHF	TGTGCCAGCAGCTCAACCGACCGTGGGGACCAGCCCCAGCATTTT
NA	TRBJ1-1	TRBV14	NA	CASTLIGAPEAFF	TGTGCCAGCACCCTAATCGGGGCCCCTGAAGCTTTCTTT
NA	TRBJ2-7	TRBV4-1	NA	CASSQGSGQYF	TGCGCCAGCAGCCAAGGCTCCGGGCAGTACTTC
NA	TRBJ1-1	TRBV5-5	NA	CASSSTWGWGRLNTEAFF	TGTGCCAGCAGCTCTACATGGGGTTGGGGAAGGCTGAACACTGAAGCTTTCTTT
TRBD2	TRBJ2-2	TRBV15	NA	CATSSPWLAEDTGELFF	TGTGCCACCAGCAGTCCGTGGCTAGCGGAAGACACCGGGGAGCTGTTTTTT
NA	TRBJ1-4	TRBV15	NA	CATSRENGRKLFF	TGTGCCACCAGCAGAGAGAACGGGAGAAAACTGTTTTTT
TRBD1	TRBJ2-7	TRBV19	NA	CASRRDRGYEQYF	TGTGCCAGTAGGAGGGACAGGGGCTACGAGCAGTACTTC
TRBD1	TRBJ2-6	TRBV11-2	NA	CASSPQGAQSGANVLTF	TGTGCCAGCAGCCCCCAGGGGGCGCAATCTGGGGCCAACGTCCTGACTTTC
NA	TRBJ1-3	TRBV6-6	NA	CASSTPGSDTIYF	TGTGCCAGCAGCACCCCGGGGTCTGACACCATATATTTT
NA	TRBJ2-7	TRBV19	NA	CASSWSQGNDEQYF	TGTGCCAGTAGTTGGTCGCAGGGGAACGACGAGCAGTACTTC
NA	TRBJ1-2	TRBV6-5	NA	CASSYSGGSTF	TGTGCCAGCAGTTACTCAGGGGGGTCGACCTTC
NA	TRBJ1-1	TRBV7-7	NA	CASSQTRNTEAFF	TGTGCCAGCAGCCAGACAAGGAACACTGAAGCTTTCTTT
NA	TRBJ1-1	TRBV6-1	NA	CASSPRGSNTEAFF	TGTGCCAGCAGCCCAAGGGGGTCCAACACTGAAGCTTTCTTT
TRBD2	TRBJ2-2	TRBV7-9	few	CASRRTSTANTGELFF	TGTGCCAGCAGACGGACTAGTACCGCGAACACCGGGGAGCTGTTTTTT
NA	TRBJ1-1	TRBV7-6	few	CASSSNHPNTEAFF	TGTGCCAGCAGCTCAAATCACCCTAACACTGAAGCTTTCTTT
NA	TRBJ2-1	TRBV2	NA	CASSEGAFSEQFF	TGTGCCAGCAGTGAAGGAGCGTTTAGTGAGCAGTTCTTC
NA	TRBJ1-4	TRBV18	NA	CASSPPGGERLFF	TGTGCCAGCTCACCACCGGGCGGAGAGAGGCTGTTTTTT
NA	TRBJ1-1	TRBV5-1	NA	CASSPTDPRTEAFF	TGCGCCAGCAGCCCAACGGATCCGAGGACTGAAGCTTTCTTT
TRBD1	TRBJ1-2	TRBV11-2	NA	CASSYRGNGYTF	TGTGCCAGCAGCTACAGGGGAAATGGCTACACCTTC
NA	TRBJ1-1	TRBV7-9	NA	CASSFSQSNTEAFF	TGTGCCAGCAGCTTCAGCCAATCGAACACTGAAGCTTTCTTT
TRBD2	TRBJ2-2	TRBV7-9	NA	CASLALADTGELFF	TGTGCCAGCTTAGCCCTAGCGGACACCGGGGAGCTGTTTTTT
NA	TRBJ2-7	TRBV11-3	NA	CASSPGTVEQYF	TGTGCCAGCAGCCCCGGGACGGTCGAGCAGTACTTC
NA	TRBJ2-5	TRBV7-2	NA	CASSLAPSRGQETQYF	TGTGCCAGCAGCTTAGCGCCCAGCCGTGGTCAAGAGACCCAGTACTTC
NA	TRBJ2-2	TRBV27	NA	CASALGPVNTGELFF	TGTGCCAGCGCATTGGGCCCCGTAAACACCGGGGAGCTGTTTTTT
NA	TRBJ2-7	TRBV7-7	NA	CASSSVGGGEQYF	TGTGCTAGCAGCTCAGTAGGTGGGGGCGAGCAGTACTTC
NA	TRBJ1-4	TRBV5-1	NA	CASSLAGTPTNEKLFF	TGCGCCAGCAGCCTAGCCGGGACCCCAACTAATGAAAAACTGTTTTTT
NA	TRBJ2-2	TRBV7-2	NA	CASSLVAATNTGELFF	TGTGCCAGCAGCTTAGTAGCAGCGACCAACACCGGGGAGCTGTTTTTT